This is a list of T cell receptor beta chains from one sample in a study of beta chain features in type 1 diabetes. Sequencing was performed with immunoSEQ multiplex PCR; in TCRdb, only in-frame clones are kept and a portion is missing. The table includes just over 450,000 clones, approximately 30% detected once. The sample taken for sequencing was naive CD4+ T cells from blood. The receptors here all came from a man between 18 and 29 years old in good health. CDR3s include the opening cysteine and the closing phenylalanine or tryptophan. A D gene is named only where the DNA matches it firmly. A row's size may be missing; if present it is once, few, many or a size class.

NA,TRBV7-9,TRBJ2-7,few,TGTGCCAGCAGCCTACCGCCAGAGGGTAAATACGAGCAGTACTTC,CASSLPPEGKYEQYF
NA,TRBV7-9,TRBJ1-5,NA,TGTGCCAGCAGCTTAGGGGCCGGGGCCAGGACCCAGCCCCAGCATTTT,CASSLGAGARTQPQHF
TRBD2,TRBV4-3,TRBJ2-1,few,TGCGCCAGCAGCCAAGGGACTAGCGGGAGGGCCGTGTTCTTC,CASSQGTSGRAVFF
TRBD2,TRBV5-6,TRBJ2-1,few,TGTGCCAGCAGCTGGCCCCCAGGACTAGCGACCAATGAGCAGTTCTTC,CASSWPPGLATNEQFF
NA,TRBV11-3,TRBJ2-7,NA,TGTGCCAGCAGCTTACGGGGCCAGACCATCACTAAACCCTACGAGCAGTACTTC,CASSLRGQTITKPYEQYF
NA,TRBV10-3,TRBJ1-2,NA,TGTGCCATCAGCTTGGGACGGGACTATGGCTACACCTTC,CAISLGRDYGYTF
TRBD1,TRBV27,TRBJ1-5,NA,TGTGCCAGCAGTCGGACAGGGGCGCATCAGCCCCAGCATTTT,CASSRTGAHQPQHF
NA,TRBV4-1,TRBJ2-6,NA,TGCGCCAGCAGCCAAGGACCCCAGGGGAGGATTCCTGGGGCCAACGTCCTGACTTTC,CASSQGPQGRIPGANVLTF
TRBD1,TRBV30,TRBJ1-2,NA,TGTGCCTGGAGTCGACCGGGACAGGACTATGGCTACACCTTC,CAWSRPGQDYGYTF
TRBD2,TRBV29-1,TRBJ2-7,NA,TGCAGCGCCTCGGGGGGAGGGCCCTACGAGCAGTACTTC,CSASGGGPYEQYF
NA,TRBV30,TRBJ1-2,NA,TGTGCCTGGAGTCTACAGGGAAAAGGGGGCTACACCTTC,CAWSLQGKGGYTF
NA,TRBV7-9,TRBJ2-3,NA,TGTGCCAGCAGCTTGACAGCTAGCACAGATACGCAGTATTTT,CASSLTASTDTQYF
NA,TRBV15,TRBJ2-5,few,TGTGCCACCAGCAGACAGGGTAGGGAGACCCAGTACTTC,CATSRQGRETQYF
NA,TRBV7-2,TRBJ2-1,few,TGTGCCAGCAGCCAAGACAGACACAATGAGCAGTTCTTC,CASSQDRHNEQFF
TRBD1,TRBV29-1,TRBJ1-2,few,TGCAGCGTTGATAAGGGGGCGCAAGGCTACACCTTC,CSVDKGAQGYTF
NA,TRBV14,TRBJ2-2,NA,TGTGCCAGCAGCCAAGAAAGAGCTACCGGGGAGCTGTTTTTT,CASSQERATGELFF
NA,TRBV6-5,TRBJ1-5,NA,TGTGCCAGCAGTTACTCAGGAGGATCTATTCAGCCCCAGCATTTT,CASSYSGGSIQPQHF
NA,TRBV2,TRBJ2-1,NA,TGTGCCAGCACTCGGACGGTATACAATGAGCAGTTCTTC,CASTRTVYNEQFF
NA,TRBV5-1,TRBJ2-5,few,TGCGCCAGCAGCTTGTGGCAGCAGCAAGAGACCCAGTACTTC,CASSLWQQQETQYF
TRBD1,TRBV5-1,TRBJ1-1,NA,TGCGCCAGCAGCGTTGACAGGGTGGGCACTGAAGCTTTCTTT,CASSVDRVGTEAFF
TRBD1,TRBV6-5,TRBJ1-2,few,TGTGCCAGCAGTTACTCCCGGGAGGGGGCCTATGGCTACACCTTC,CASSYSREGAYGYTF
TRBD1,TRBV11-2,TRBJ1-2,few,TGTGCCAGCAGCCCGGACAGGACCTCTTATGGCTACACCTTC,CASSPDRTSYGYTF
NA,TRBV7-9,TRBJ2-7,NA,TGTGCCAGCACCAACAGGGATGGGGTCCTAAGCTTCCGGTACTTC,CASTNRDGVLSFRYF
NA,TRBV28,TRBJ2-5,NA,TGTGCCAGCAGTTTATCCGGGGTCTACCAAGAGACCCAGTACTTC,CASSLSGVYQETQYF
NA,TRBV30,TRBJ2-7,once,TGTGCCTGGCGCCAGGATTCCTACGAGCAGTACTTC,CAWRQDSYEQYF
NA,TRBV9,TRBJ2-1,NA,TGTGCCAGCAGCGTAGGCGGACTCAATGAGCAGTTCTTC,CASSVGGLNEQFF
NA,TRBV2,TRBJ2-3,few,TGTGCCAGCACCGCCTGGGGGGATACGCAGTATTTT,CASTAWGDTQYF
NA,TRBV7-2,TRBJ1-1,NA,TGTGCCAGCAGCCCCCAGACAGGGAACACTGAAGCTTTCTTT,CASSPQTGNTEAFF
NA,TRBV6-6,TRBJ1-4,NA,TGTGCCAGCAGAGTGACAGGCGGAGGAGAAAAACTGTTTTTT,CASRVTGGGEKLFF
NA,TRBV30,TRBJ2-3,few,TGTGCCTGGTACAAGACAGATACGCAGTATTTT,CAWYKTDTQYF
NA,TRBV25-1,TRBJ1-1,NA,TGTGCCAGCAGTGGTCTCGAGAGAACGATGAACACTGAAGCTTTCTTT,CASSGLERTMNTEAFF
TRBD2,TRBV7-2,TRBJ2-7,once,TGTGCCAGCAGCCCCAGGGCTAGCGGGAGCGAGCAGTACTTC,CASSPRASGSEQYF
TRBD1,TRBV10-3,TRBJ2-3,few,TGTGCCATCAGGACAGGGTCACTCAGCACAGATACGCAGTATTTT,CAIRTGSLSTDTQYF
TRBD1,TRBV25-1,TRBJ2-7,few,TGTGCCAGCAGGAAGATCGGACAGGGGTCATACGAGCAGTACTTC,CASRKIGQGSYEQYF
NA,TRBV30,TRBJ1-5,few,TGTGCCTGGGGGGAGTTTAGCAATCAGCCCCAGCATTTT,CAWGEFSNQPQHF
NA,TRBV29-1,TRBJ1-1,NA,TGCAGCGGGGTCCCAACGAACACTGAAGCTTTCTTT,CSGVPTNTEAFF
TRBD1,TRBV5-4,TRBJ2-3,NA,TGTGCCAGCAGCTTGGGGGACAGGACAGATACGCAGTATTTT,CASSLGDRTDTQYF